This TCR beta chain originates from a study of CD8 T cells in ankylosing spondylitis. Making the TCR beta libraries involved quantitative 5'-RACE with molecular barcodes. TCRdb used MiXCR to reprocess the 5' RACE reads, holding one entry per CDR3 protein. In the table there are approximately 140,000 distinct CDR3 sequences, about 42% of which are singletons. This clonotype turned up a few times. Its antigen is undetermined. Study outcomes and limitations: Earlier authors reported some of these motif variants in reactive arthritis synovial fluid and blood. Matched ankylosing spondylitis synovial fluid reportedly contained a significantly enriched population of disease-linked clones.

Per germline, CDR1 MGHRA and CDR2 YSYEKL. Between the trimmed V and J ends, which lost 4 bases and 0 bases, there was a span of 24 bases. The CDR3 sequence is 19 residues long. The chain combines TRBV4-1 with TRBJ1-1; tentative D call: TRBD1 (6 bases). This TCR came from a male donor with ankylosing spondylitis. Sequencing was carried out using synovial fluid, either unsorted or a sorted T cell fraction (not recorded which). The CDR3 loop is CASSRRPLGGRPMNTEAFF. Here the CDR3 DNA reads TGCGCCAGCAGCCGGCGGCCCTTAGGGGGTAGGCCCATGAACACTGAAGCTTTCTTT.